This section outlines one TCR beta chain sequence together with its context. This record comes from a study of type 1 regulatory T cells. Across the study: T-allo10 is a Tr1-enriched, alloantigen-specific CD4 T cell product made in vitro.

Using its own MiXCR run on the reads, TCRdb lists one record per CDR3 protein. Among some 100,000 distinct CDR3 sequences listed, roughly a third were seen once. CDR1 and CDR2 (germline): MNHEY, SVGAGI. The V and J ends lost 6 bases and 0 bases, in that order; junction bases with no gene match: 9. The CDR3 has 16 residues. The clonotype was recovered from a human donor in good health. The J gene is TRBJ2-3, the V gene TRBV6-5, with 7 nucleotides matching TRBD1. Sequencing was carried out using CD4+ T cells, either the whole sample or a sorted fraction (not recorded which). CDR3 residues: CASSQRTGPSTDTQYF. The CDR3 bases are TGTGCCAGCAGCCAGAGGACAGGCCCAAGCACAGATACGCAGTATTTT.